This TCR beta chain is drawn from a study of radiation and T cells in renal cell carcinoma. Study as a whole: Nephrectomy followed 15 Gy stereotactic body radiation by 4 weeks.

Germline CDR1 is SEHNR and CDR2 is FQNEAQ (reference sequence). The length of the CDR3 is 14 residues. Trimming took off 5 bases at V and 0 bases at J, with 8 bases between the two ends. The time point is: blood 2 weeks post-SBRT. As to treatment: 15 Gy SBRT to primary tumor, nephrectomy 4 weeks later. Study-level findings and limits: Without pretreatment biopsies, baseline tumor clonotype presence was undetermined. Top tumor clonotypes rose in blood 2 weeks post-radiation, then contracted.

A remark on this clone: Its antigen is unidentified.

This table comes from immunoSEQ multiplex PCR, and its TCRdb copy is limited to in-frame clones, with some not included. The top ten clones hold around 28% of a sample with tens of thousands of clones, 80% of them seen once. Sequenced material: blood, taken from a patient whose treatment included radiotherapy and nephrectomy. V and J are TRBV7-9 and TRBJ1-3, with D hard to call. The TCR originated in a woman in her 70s with renal cell carcinoma. This chain's CDR3 is CASSVGSSGNTIYF. Here the CDR3 DNA reads TGTGCCAGCAGCGTCGGAAGCTCTGGAAACACCATATATTTT.